One sample yielded the 7 T cell receptor beta chains listed below, sequenced in a study of blood T cells in healthy people across ages. A second PCR of 7 to 11 cycles used a sample-barcoded 5' primer and a J-beta primer mix. MiXCR, applied by TCRdb to the 5' RACE reads, yields one record per CDR3 protein. The table records approximately 760,000 distinct CDR3 sequences, approximately 25% of them present only once. These same records also appear under a second study, on T cells of mothers and their children.

Sequencing used blood. The receptors derive from a boy aged 5-17 years in good health.

The chain links TRBV2 to TRBJ2-5; TRBD2 matches 11 bases. The germline V gene has CDR1 SNHLY and CDR2 FYNNEI. CDR3 size: 15 residues. With 7 bases clipped from V and 5 bases from J, the junction kept 9 bases outside the gene matches. The CDR3 sequence is CASNRYSGGDETQYF. DNA of the CDR3: TGTGCCAGCAATAGATATAGCGGGGGGGATGAGACCCAGTACTTC.

This clonotype was counted only a few times. The chain carries TRBV29-1 and TRBJ2-5; 13 bases match TRBD2. The better agreement between TRBJ2-7 and the DNA end casts doubt on the J call. Germline assignment: CDR1 SQVTM and CDR2 ANQGSEA. The CDR3 covers 16 residues. This CDR3 is CSVRGLAGVPSYEQYF. DNA of the CDR3: TGCAGCGTTCGCGGACTAGCGGGAGTCCCCTCCTACGAGCAGTACTTC.

This chain links TRBV7-9 with TRBJ1-4; 7 bases are a match to TRBD1. The CDR3 consists of 15 residues. V shed 4 bases, J shed 1 base, and the junction held 3 bases outside the gene matches. Germline V gives CDR1 SEHNR, CDR2 FQNEAQ (reference sequence). CDR3 sequence reads: CASSSRTGTNEKLFF. In nucleotides, the CDR3 is TGTGCCAGCAGCTCCCGGACAGGAACTAATGAAAAACTGTTTTTT.

The chain carries TRBV29-1 and TRBJ2-1; D uncertain. Trimming pared 4 bases from V and 5 bases from J, leaving 9 bases between. Germline assignment: CDR1 SQVTM and CDR2 ANQGSEA. The CDR3 length is 12 residues. The chain's CDR3 is CSVVPENNEQFF. The CDR3 coding sequence is TGCAGCGTTGTTCCAGAAAACAATGAGCAGTTCTTC.

This clonotype came up a few times. The chain couples TRBV7-9 to TRBJ2-3, with 9 nucleotides matching TRBD2. CDR1 SEHNR and CDR2 FQNEAQ come from the germline V gene (reference sequence). The CDR3 spans 15 residues. Germline trimming cut 1 base from V and 5 bases from J; bases unmatched to any gene: 4. The chain's CDR3 is CASSLVAGAKDTQYF. CDR3 coding DNA: TGTGCCAGCAGCTTAGTAGCGGGGGCGAAAGATACGCAGTATTTT.

J is TRBJ1-1 and V is TRBV29-1, with D tentatively TRBD1 (5 bases). V shed 0 bases and J shed 0 bases, with 11 bases lying between them. The V gene's germline CDR1 is SQVTM and CDR2 ANQGSEA. This CDR3 region has 15 residues. The CDR3 DNA reads TGCAGCGTTGAAGATCAGGGACTTATGAACACTGAAGCTTTCTTT. Its translation: CSVEDQGLMNTEAFF.

There are many counts of this clonotype. The rearrangement uses TRBV6-2 or TRBV6-3 and TRBJ1-5, with 7 bases fitting TRBD1. CDR3 length: 15 amino acids. Germline assignment: CDR1 MNHEY and CDR2 SVGEGT. Trimming took 5 bases from V and 0 from J; bases not matched to a gene: 4. In DNA form, the CDR3 reads TGTGCCAGCAGTCCCACAGGGGTTAGCAATCAGCCCCAGCATTTT. This translates into CASSPTGVSNQPQHF.